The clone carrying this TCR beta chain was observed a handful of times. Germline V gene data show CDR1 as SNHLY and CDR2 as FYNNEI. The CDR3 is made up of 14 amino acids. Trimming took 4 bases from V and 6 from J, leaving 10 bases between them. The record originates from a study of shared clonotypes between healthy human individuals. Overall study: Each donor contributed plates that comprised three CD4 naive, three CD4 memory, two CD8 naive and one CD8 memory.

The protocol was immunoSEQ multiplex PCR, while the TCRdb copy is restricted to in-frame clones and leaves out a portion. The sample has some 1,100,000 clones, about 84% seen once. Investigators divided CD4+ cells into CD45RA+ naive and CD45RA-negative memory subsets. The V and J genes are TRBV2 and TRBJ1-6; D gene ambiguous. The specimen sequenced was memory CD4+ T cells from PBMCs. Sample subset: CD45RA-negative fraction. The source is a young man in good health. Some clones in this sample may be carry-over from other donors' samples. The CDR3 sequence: CASSVTEINSPLHF. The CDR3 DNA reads TGTGCCAGCAGTGTAACGGAGATTAATTCACCCCTCCACTTT.